One sample yielded the 30 T cell receptor beta chains listed below, sequenced in a study of T cells in Graves' hyperthyroidism and ophthalmopathy. Amplified TCR beta CDR3 regions came from RNA transcripts. The HTBI primer set drove a first-round RT-PCR of the TCR CDR3. One entry per CDR3 protein, called by TCRdb with MiXCR from the multiplex PCR reads. The sample records about 59,000 distinct CDR3 sequences, about 50% being singletons. The specimen sequenced was blood. These receptors originate from a woman aged 55-75 years with Graves' ophthalmopathy.

The chain links TRBV2 to TRBJ2-7; weak D call: TRBD1 (6 bases). Per germline, CDR1 SNHLY and CDR2 FYNNEI. This CDR3 is built from 11 residues. The DNA of the CDR3 is TGTGCTACAACAGGGAAATACGAGCAGTACTTC. Translating gives CATTGKYEQYF.

This clonotype has a single count. The CDR3 does not close with the conserved phenylalanine or tryptophan, likely indicating a read error. The chain combines TRBV19 with TRBJ2-2; possibly TRBD2 for D (7 bases). Per germline, CDR1 LNHDA and CDR2 SQIVND (reference sequence). This CDR3 contains 16 residues. The V gene lost 5 bases and the J gene lost 6 bases, with 19 bases spanning the gap. The CDR3 loop is CASSVLGGRGPGELFL. The CDR3 bases are TGTGCCAGTAGTGTCTTGGGGGGGCGCGGACCCGGGGAGCTGTTTTTA.

The chain carries TRBV14 and TRBJ1-6, with 9 bases fitting TRBD1. The CDR3 is made up of 15 amino acids. Germline CDR1 SGHDN, CDR2 FVKESK. J was trimmed by 14 bases and V by 4 bases; bases with no gene match: 12. The CDR3 loop reads CASSLRTGEIWALHF. CDR3 nucleotides: TGTGCCAGCAGCCTGAGGACAGGGGAAATTTGGGCCCTCCACTTT.

This clonotype was recorded at least ten times. The chain joins TRBV11-2 to TRBJ2-5, with D perhaps TRBD2 (5 bases). V gave up 2 bases and J gave up 0 bases, with 10 bases separating them. Per the germline V gene, CDR1 is SGHAT and CDR2 is FQNNGV. This CDR3 spans 15 amino acids. This chain's CDR3 is CASSLSGGNQETQYF. In DNA, the CDR3 is TGTGCCAGCAGCTTAAGCGGAGGAAACCAAGAGACCCAGTACTTC.

This chain connects TRBV7-3 to TRBJ2-2, with 7 positions matching TRBD2. The CDR3 consists of 12 residues. Germline lookup yields CDR1 SGHTA and CDR2 FQGTGA. The J segment lost 8 bases and the V segment lost 5 bases, leaving 2 bases of the junction unmatched. In nucleotides, the CDR3 is TGTGCCAGCAGCGCCGGGAGGGGGGAGCTGTTTTTT. It codes for CASSAGRGELFF.

Many counts were recorded for this clonotype. The chain recombines TRBV11-2 with TRBJ2-3; D call uncertain. The ends were cut back, 2 bases at V and 0 bases at J, with 15 bases in the middle. CDR3 length: 17 amino acids. From germline, CDR1 is SGHAT and CDR2 FQNNGV. CDR3 DNA sequence: TGTGCCAGCAGCTTACTCACCCTGCGATCTAGCACAGATACGCAGTATTTT. Its protein is CASSLLTLRSSTDTQYF.

The gene calls are TRBV20-1 and TRBJ2-5; the match to TRBD2 covers 9 bases. The CDR3 is made up of 14 amino acids. Looked up from germline, CDR1 is DFQATT and CDR2 is SNEGSKA (reference sequence). V lost 3 bases, J lost 5 bases, and 7 bases stayed unmatched. The CDR3 region is CSARAGGGSETQYF. The DNA of the CDR3 is TGCAGTGCTAGGGCGGGAGGGGGCTCGGAGACCCAGTACTTC.

J is TRBJ2-7 and V is TRBV9; D is perhaps TRBD1 (6 bases). Germline CDR1 SGDLS, CDR2 YYNGEE. Trimming stripped 3 bases from V and 5 bases from J, with 15 bases between. The CDR3 consists of 14 residues. The CDR3, as DNA: TGTGCCAGCAGCGGCCGGGACAATAACCACGAGCAGTACTTC. It codes for CASSGRDNNHEQYF.

The genes are TRBV7-2 and TRBJ1-2; maybe TRBD1 (6 bases). Germline V gene lookup returns CDR1 SGHTA and CDR2 FQGNSA. Trimming pared 2 bases from V and 13 bases from J, leaving 8 bases between. The CDR3 has 10 residues. The CDR3 protein is CASSLSRGTF. CDR3 coding DNA: TGTGCCAGCAGCTTATCCAGGGGCACCTTC.

The chain joins TRBV10-3 to TRBJ2-7; 8 bases are shared with TRBD1. The CDR3 extends over 13 amino acids. Germline CDR1 reads ENHRY; CDR2 reads SYGVKD. The junction had 8 bases not matched to a gene; V was cut back by 10 bases and J by 3 bases. The CDR3 DNA follows: TGTGCCACCCAAGGGACAGGCGACTACGAGCAGTACTTC. It yields the protein CATQGTGDYEQYF.

A remark on this clonotype: One junction end does not reproduce the germline sequence, and a read error may be involved. This rearrangement joins TRBV6-1 to TRBJ1-1; D is perhaps TRBD1 (6 bases). Germline V gene data show CDR1 as MNHNS and CDR2 as SASEGT. The CDR3 runs 13 residues. The CDR3 nucleotides are TGTGCCAGCGCTAACAGGGAGACCACTGAGGCTTTCTTT. This encodes CASANRETTEAFF.

Note on this clonotype: Lacking the conserved final phenylalanine or tryptophan, this CDR3 likely reflects a read error. No DNA is shown, since the ends of the CDR3 on it are uncertain; the CDR3 is the one TCRdb lists. The rearrangement links TRBV7-2 to TRBJ1-2; the table's D call, TRBD1, has no DNA check behind it. Germline loops: CDR1 SGHTA, CDR2 FQGNSA. The CDR3 adds up to 13 amino acids, both ends counted. The CDR3 here is CASSPPGTGTFAV.

The chain carries TRBV7-6 and TRBJ1-6; the match to TRBD1 covers 7 bases. CDR3 length: 15 residues. V was clipped by 1 base and J by 8 bases; unmatched bases: 5. Germline V CDR1 and CDR2: SGHVS, FNYEAQ. CDR3 residues: CASSLDGTEDSPLHF. In nucleotides, the CDR3 is TGTGCCAGCAGCTTAGACGGGACAGAGGATTCACCCCTCCACTTT. The full variable domain, rest sourced from reference TRBV7-6 and TRBJ1-6, is GAGVSQSPRYKVTKRGQDVALRCDPISGHVSLYWYRQALGQGPEFLTYFNYEAQQDKSGLPNDRFSAERPEGSISTLTIQRTEQRDSAMYRCASSLDGTEDSPLHFGNGTRLTVT.

This clonotype is judged medium-sized. J is TRBJ1-6 and V is TRBV2; D might be TRBD1 (6 bases). Per germline, CDR1 SNHLY and CDR2 FYNNEI. V dropped 6 bases and J dropped 7 bases, with 10 bases sitting between them. This CDR3 is built from 13 residues. This CDR3 is CASRDRTNSPLHF. In DNA, the CDR3 is TGTGCCAGCAGGGACAGAACAAATTCACCCCTCCACTTT.

The table lists this clonotype with many counts. This sequence joins TRBV20-1 and TRBJ1-5; 7 nucleotides line up with TRBD1. Germline-derived CDR1 and CDR2 are DFQATT and SNEGSKA (reference sequence). The CDR3 runs 13 residues. V lost 3 bases, J lost 4 bases, and 3 bases stayed unmatched. CDR3 nucleotide sequence: TGCAGTGCTAGGAAGGGGGCGAATCAGCCCCAGCATTTT. It specifies CSARKGANQPQHF.

This clonotype was picked up many times. The chain joins TRBV6-6 to TRBJ1-4; the D is unclear. The CDR3 sequence is 13 residues long. V lost 2 bases and J lost 4, with 5 bases in between. Germline loops: CDR1 MNHNY, CDR2 SVGAGI (reference sequence). CDR3 nucleotide sequence: TGTGCCAGCAGTTACGGGGATAATGAAAAACTGTTTTTT. Protein: CASSYGDNEKLFF.

This clonotype was seen at least ten times. The chain is built from TRBV7-2 and TRBJ2-7; TRBD2 agrees at 9 bases. This CDR3 region has 15 residues. Germline trimming cut 1 base from V and 4 bases from J; bases unmatched to any gene: 5. Germline V gene sequence: CDR1 SGHTA, CDR2 FQGNSA. The CDR3 loop is CASSLGLADLYEQYF. The CDR3 region has the DNA TGTGCCAGCAGCTTAGGACTAGCGGACCTTTACGAGCAGTACTTC.

The CDR3 region is CASTVVGATDTQYF. Written as DNA, the CDR3 is TGTGCCAGCACCGTAGTGGGAGCCACAGATACGCAGTATTTT. The rearrangement joins TRBV7-2 to TRBJ2-3; the D gene is possibly TRBD2 (5 bases). The CDR3 runs 14 residues. Germline V gene data show CDR1 as SGHTA and CDR2 as FQGNSA. V was shortened by 7 bases and J by 2 bases, with 13 bases between the two germline ends.

As DNA, the CDR3 is TGTGCCACCAGCTCCGGGACTAGCGGGAGAATGTTAAATGAGCAGTTCTTC. Translation gives CATSSGTSGRMLNEQFF. The chain joins TRBV24-1 to TRBJ2-1; 14 nucleotides match TRBD2. The germline V gene encodes CDR1 KGHDR and CDR2 SFDVKD. The CDR3 extends over 17 amino acids. Trimming cost V 7 bases and J 7 bases; bases outside gene matches: 11.

This clonotype was counted a single time. One junction end does not reproduce the germline sequence, and a read error may be involved. This rearrangement joins TRBV29-1 to TRBJ2-1; a weak D match, TRBD2 (5 bases). CDR3 size: 14 residues. CDR1 is SQVTM and CDR2 is ANQGSEA in the germline V gene. The CDR3 bases are TGCAGCGTTGATAGCGAGGGTACCTACAGTGAGCAGTTCTTC. Residues: CSVDSEGTYSEQFF.

In DNA form, the CDR3 reads TGCAGTGCTAGGGGGGCCGGGGGACAGGGTTACACTGAAGCTTTCTTT. Protein sequence: CSARGAGGQGYTEAFF. The V gene is TRBV20-1, the J gene TRBJ1-1, with 9 bases identical to TRBD1. Trimming cost V 3 bases and J 3 bases; bases outside gene matches: 11. CDR3 length: 16 amino acids. CDR1 DFQATT and CDR2 SNEGSKA come from the germline V gene (reference sequence).

On this clonotype: One end of the junction fails to match germline, which may point to a read error. J is TRBJ2-5 and V is TRBV20-1; D is possibly TRBD1 or TRBD2 (6 bases each). The CDR3 has 13 amino acids. Germline V gene sequence: CDR1 DFQATT, CDR2 SNEGSKA (reference sequence). In DNA, the CDR3 is TGCAGTGCTAGCGGACGGGGGCGAGAGGCCCAGTACTTC. It translates to CSASGRGREAQYF.

The chain carries TRBV7-8 and TRBJ2-5; D is uncertain. Per the germline V gene, CDR1 is SGHVS and CDR2 is FQNEAQ. CDR3 length equals 11 residues. The ends were cut back, 2 bases at V and 5 bases at J, with 3 bases in the middle. DNA of the CDR3: TGTGCCAGCAGCTTAACCGAGACCCAGTACTTC. Amino acids: CASSLTETQYF.

Points on this clonotype: The CDR3 does not end in the conserved phenylalanine or tryptophan, so this is likely a read error. The DNA is left out, because the CDR3 cannot be placed on it with certainty; the CDR3 is given as TCRdb lists it. The chain combines TRBV6-1 with TRBJ2-7; TRBD1, the table's D call, lacks a check against the DNA. Germline V gives CDR1 MNHNS, CDR2 SASEGT. The CDR3 is 10 amino acids in total, end residues counted. The CDR3 is CASSVDRLYT.

This chain connects TRBV7-9 to TRBJ1-1, with D tentatively TRBD1 (5 bases). The V end lost 3 bases, the J end lost 11 bases, and 16 bases lay between the germline ends. Looked up from germline, CDR1 is SEHNR and CDR2 is FQNEAQ (reference sequence). This CDR3 comprises 13 residues. As DNA, the CDR3 is TGTGCCAGCAGCTTGATAGGGGTCGGTGAGGCTTTCTTT. Translation gives CASSLIGVGEAFF. The entire variable domain, with the rest obtained from reference TRBV7-9 and TRBJ1-1, is as follows: DTGVSQNPRHKITKRGQNVTFRCDPISEHNRLYWYRQTLGQGPEFLTYFQNEAQLEKSRLLSDRFSAERPKGSFSTLEIQRTEQGDSAMYLCASSLIGVGEAFFGQGTRLTVV.

The gene calls are TRBV20-1 and TRBJ1-6; no firm D call. With 3 bases removed from V and 0 bases from J, the gap between germline ends came to 6 bases. The CDR3 extends over 14 amino acids. The V gene's germline CDR1 is DFQATT and CDR2 SNEGSKA (reference sequence). CDR3 sequence (DNA): TGCAGTGCTAGTGGGAGCTCCTATAATTCACCCCTCCACTTT. Protein: CSASGSSYNSPLHF.

This sequence joins TRBV7-9 and TRBJ2-1; 10 nucleotides match TRBD2. Germline loops: CDR1 SEHNR, CDR2 FQNEAQ (reference sequence). The CDR3 is 16 residues long. V lost 1 base to trimming and J lost 3 bases; unmatched junction nucleotides: 3. CDR3: CASSLGLAGDYNEQFF. The CDR3 DNA sequence: TGTGCCAGCAGCTTAGGGCTAGCGGGAGACTACAATGAGCAGTTCTTC.

In its sample, this clonotype was seen many times. This chain connects TRBV4-1 to TRBJ1-5, with TRBD1 identical over 7 bases. J lost 2 bases, V lost 1 base, and 8 bases had no gene match. CDR3 length: 17 residues. CDR1 and CDR2 from the germline V gene are MGHRA and YSYEKL. The CDR3 coding sequence is TGCGCCAGCAGCCAAGGTCTCGCAGGGGGGGGCAATCAGCCCCAGCATTTT. This gives the protein CASSQGLAGGGNQPQHF.

The genes are TRBV5-6 and TRBJ1-1, with D possibly matching TRBD1 (5 bases). CDR3 length: 16 amino acids. The germline V gene encodes CDR1 SGHDT and CDR2 YYEEEE. Between the trimmed V and J ends, which lost 4 bases and 2 bases, there was a span of 18 bases. The CDR3, as DNA: TGTGCCAGCAGCCCCTCAGGAGCGGGGCTAAACACTGAAGCTTTCTTT. Translating it yields CASSPSGAGLNTEAFF.

This clonotype has ten or more counts. This rearrangement joins TRBV27 to TRBJ2-3; the D is unclear. The CDR3 runs 13 residues. Germline V CDR1 and CDR2: MNHEY, SMNVEV (reference sequence). V was pared by 6 bases and J by 7 bases, with 14 bases between. CDR3 coding DNA: TGTGCCAGCAGCCCCTCCGAGATGCATACGCAGTATTTT. Protein: CASSPSEMHTQYF.